These 8 T cell receptor beta chains were sequenced from one sample in a study of regulatory T cells in long-lasting Graves disease. Time point here: newly diagnosed GD, antithyroid drugs for less than 3 months. The authors made the TCR library using RNA they extracted from PBMCs. Sequencing libraries for TCR beta were prepared with iRepertoire HTBI primers and Arm-PCR of CDR3 regions. Each CDR3 protein is one row after TCRdb ran MiXCR on the multiplex PCR reads. The repertoire holds approximately 230,000 distinct CDR3 sequences, around 16% seen once, with 22% in the top ten. The sample consisted of peripheral blood mononuclear cells (PBMCs), taken at new diagnosis, from a patient treated with antithyroid drugs. The receptors were sampled from a female donor with Graves disease.

Ten or more counts support this clonotype. The rearrangement joins TRBV27 to TRBJ2-5; 10 positions agree with TRBD2. The CDR3 length is 16 residues. Germline V gene data show CDR1 as MNHEY and CDR2 as SMNVEV (reference sequence). The V gene end was trimmed by 2 bases and the J gene end by 5 bases; junction bases not matched to a gene: 8. The CDR3 loop is CASSLAPLAGVETQYF. As DNA, the CDR3 is TGTGCCAGCAGTTTAGCCCCCCTAGCGGGAGTGGAGACCCAGTACTTC.

The sample holds many counts of this clonotype. The chain is built from TRBV7-9 and TRBJ1-3, with 7 positions matching TRBD1. Germline values: CDR1 SEHNR, CDR2 FQNEAQ (reference sequence). CDR3 length equals 15 residues. With 7 bases clipped from V and 4 bases from J, the junction kept 10 bases outside the gene matches. The CDR3 loop is CASTQGGGRGNTIYF. CDR3 coding DNA: TGTGCCAGCACCCAGGGAGGGGGCCGAGGAAACACCATATATTTT.

This clonotype was found a few times. This chain uses TRBV15 with TRBJ1-5; D is unresolved. Trimming pared 3 bases from V and 6 bases from J, leaving 12 bases between. CDR3 length equals 14 residues. Germline CDR1 LNHNV, CDR2 YYDKDF (reference sequence). The CDR3 sequence: CATSSDGVGQPQHF. In nucleotides, the CDR3 is TGTGCCACCAGCAGTGATGGGGTCGGTCAGCCCCAGCATTTT.

This clonotype showed up many times. The chain joins TRBV5-1 to TRBJ2-3, with D perhaps TRBD1 (6 bases). The CDR3 is 16 amino acids. Germline lookup yields CDR1 SGHRS and CDR2 YFSETQ. The V gene lost 4 bases and the J gene lost 4 bases, with 19 bases spanning the gap. CDR3 nucleotides: TGCGCCAGCAGCCAGCAACAGGGTTGGGGGTCAGATACGCAGTATTTT. Its protein is CASSQQQGWGSDTQYF.

The V gene is TRBV27, the J gene TRBJ2-1, with 8 positions matching TRBD1. TRBJ2-5 matches the DNA end more closely, so the J call is doubtful. The CDR3 is 14 residues long. Germline values: CDR1 MNHEY, CDR2 SMNVEV (reference sequence). The CDR3 DNA follows: TGTGCCAGCAGTTCGCCAGGGGGCGGGGAGACCCAGTACTTC. Its translation is CASSSPGGGETQYF.

The chain uses TRBV9 and TRBJ1-1, with a tentative D call TRBD1 (6 bases). The germline CDR1 and CDR2 sequences are SGDLS and YYNGEE. The CDR3 runs to 14 residues. V was trimmed by 2 bases and J by 1 base, leaving 9 bases between them. The CDR3 region is CASSVGTTNTEAFF. The CDR3 DNA reads as TGTGCCAGCAGCGTGGGGACAACGAACACTGAAGCTTTCTTT.

Ten or more counts support this clonotype. The V call is TRBV7-9, the J call TRBJ2-7, with 8 bases that match TRBD2. CDR1 and CDR2 (germline): SEHNR, FQNEAQ (reference sequence). The ends lost 10 bases at V and 0 bases at J; junction bases unmatched: 8. This CDR3 is built from 14 residues. CDR3 loop: CAILLAASSYEQYF. The CDR3 region has the DNA TGTGCCATCCTACTAGCGGCGAGCTCCTACGAGCAGTACTTC. Full variable domain (missing parts from reference TRBV7-9 and TRBJ2-7): DTGVSQNPRHKITKRGQNVTFRCDPISEHNRLYWYRQTLGQGPEFLTYFQNEAQLEKSRLLSDRFSAERPKGSFSTLEIQRTEQGDSAMYLCAILLAASSYEQYFGPGTRLTVT.

This clonotype has a count of ten or more. The V gene is TRBV24-1, the J gene TRBJ2-1, with a weak D call TRBD1 (6 bases). Germline V gene data show CDR1 as KGHDR and CDR2 as SFDVKD. The ends were cut back, 4 bases at V and 0 bases at J, with 18 bases in the middle. The length of the CDR3 is 18 residues. In nucleotides, the CDR3 is TGTGCCACCAGTGAGCACGCGACAGGTCGCAGCTCCTACAATGAGCAGTTCTTC. It translates to CATSEHATGRSSYNEQFF.